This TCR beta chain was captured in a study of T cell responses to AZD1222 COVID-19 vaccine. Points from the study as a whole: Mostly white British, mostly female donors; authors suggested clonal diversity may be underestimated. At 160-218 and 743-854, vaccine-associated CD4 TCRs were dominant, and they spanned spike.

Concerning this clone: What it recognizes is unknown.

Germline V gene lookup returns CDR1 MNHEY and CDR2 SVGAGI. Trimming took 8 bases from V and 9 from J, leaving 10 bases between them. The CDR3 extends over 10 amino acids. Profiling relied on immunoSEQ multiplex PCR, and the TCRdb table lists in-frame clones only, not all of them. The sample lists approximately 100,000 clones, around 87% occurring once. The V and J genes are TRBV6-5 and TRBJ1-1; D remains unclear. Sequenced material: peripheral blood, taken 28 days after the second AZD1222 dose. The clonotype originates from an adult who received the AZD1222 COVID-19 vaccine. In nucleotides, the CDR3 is TGTGCCAGCGGAGGAAGCAAAGCTTTCTTT. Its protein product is CASGGSKAFF.